Listed below are T cell receptor beta chains from one sample, sequenced in a study of cytomegalovirus exposure and HLA in healthy donors. Sequencing used immunoSEQ multiplex PCR; TCRdb keeps in-frame clones, though not all of them. The sample has 100,000 to 150,000 clones, about 74% seen once. The material sequenced was PBMCs. These receptor sequences come from a woman aged 45-59 years in good health and CMV-seropositive. The CDR3 runs from the conserved cysteine through the conserved F or W. A D gene is named only where the DNA matches it firmly. Clone size appears in some rows only: once, few, many, or a class for an expanded clone.

cdr3_nt: TGTGCCAGCTCAGGTAACGGGGGTGGCAATCAGCCCCAGCATTTT
cdr3_aa: CASSGNGGGNQPQHF
clone_size: .
d_call: .
j_call: TRBJ1-5
v_call: TRBV18

cdr3_nt: TGTGCCAGCAGGACAGATGGAAACACCATATATTTT
cdr3_aa: CASRTDGNTIYF
clone_size: .
d_call: .
j_call: TRBJ1-3
v_call: TRBV2

cdr3_nt: TGTGCCAGTAGTATAGAGGGACAGGGGTACAATCAGCCCCAGCATTTT
cdr3_aa: CASSIEGQGYNQPQHF
clone_size: .
d_call: TRBD1
j_call: TRBJ1-5
v_call: TRBV19

cdr3_nt: TGTGCCAGCAGCCGACGGGGGGAAGACTGGGGCTACACCTTC
cdr3_aa: CASSRRGEDWGYTF
clone_size: .
d_call: .
j_call: TRBJ1-2
v_call: TRBV7-9

cdr3_nt: TGTGCCAGCAGCTTAGGGGGACAGTCGGAGACCCAGTACTTC
cdr3_aa: CASSLGGQSETQYF
clone_size: .
d_call: TRBD1
j_call: TRBJ2-5
v_call: TRBV11-3

cdr3_nt: TGTGCCACCAGCAGAGATTACAGAGAACTTGAAGCTTTCTTT
cdr3_aa: CATSRDYRELEAFF
clone_size: .
d_call: .
j_call: TRBJ1-1
v_call: TRBV15

cdr3_nt: TGTGCCAGCAGCTCGGACAGGGATTCCAACGAGCAGTACTTC
cdr3_aa: CASSSDRDSNEQYF
clone_size: .
d_call: TRBD1
j_call: TRBJ2-7
v_call: TRBV7-9

cdr3_nt: TGTGCCAGCAGCGTAGGACCGGGGGGGCTCACAGATACGCAGTATTTT
cdr3_aa: CASSVGPGGLTDTQYF
clone_size: few
d_call: TRBD2
j_call: TRBJ2-3
v_call: TRBV9

cdr3_nt: TGCAGCGTTGTAAGAGGAGGGGACCCGGCAGATACGCAGTATTTT
cdr3_aa: CSVVRGGDPADTQYF
clone_size: .
d_call: .
j_call: TRBJ2-3
v_call: TRBV29-1

cdr3_nt: TGTGCCAGCAGTCGTGGACAGGCGAACACTGAAGCTTTCTTT
cdr3_aa: CASSRGQANTEAFF
clone_size: once
d_call: TRBD1
j_call: TRBJ1-1
v_call: TRBV6-6

cdr3_nt: TGTGCCAGCAGCTTGGGGGGAGCTAACTATGGCTACACCTTC
cdr3_aa: CASSLGGANYGYTF
clone_size: .
d_call: .
j_call: TRBJ1-2
v_call: TRBV5-8

cdr3_nt: TGCGCCAGCAGCCAATCCCGGGGGGAAAAACTGTTTTTT
cdr3_aa: CASSQSRGEKLFF
clone_size: .
d_call: .
j_call: TRBJ1-4
v_call: TRBV4-3

cdr3_nt: TGTGCCAGCAGTGGGACAGGGGTCGATACGCAGTATTTT
cdr3_aa: CASSGTGVDTQYF
clone_size: once
d_call: TRBD1
j_call: TRBJ2-3
v_call: TRBV6-1

cdr3_nt: TGTGCCAGCAGCCAAACATGGGGGACTCAGTACTTC
cdr3_aa: CASSQTWGTQYF
clone_size: .
d_call: .
j_call: TRBJ2-5
v_call: TRBV7-6

cdr3_nt: TGTTCCAGCAGCTTAGGGGACTTTTCGGATACGCAGTATTTT
cdr3_aa: CSSSLGDFSDTQYF
clone_size: .
d_call: .
j_call: TRBJ2-3
v_call: TRBV7-9

cdr3_nt: TGCGCCAGCAGGGGCGCTAGCGGCAGCTCCTACAATGAGCAGTTCTTC
cdr3_aa: CASRGASGSSYNEQFF
clone_size: .
d_call: TRBD2
j_call: TRBJ2-1
v_call: TRBV5-1

cdr3_nt: TGTGCCAGCACAGGGATAAATTCACCCCTCCACTTT
cdr3_aa: CASTGINSPLHF
clone_size: .
d_call: .
j_call: TRBJ1-6
v_call: TRBV7-6

cdr3_nt: TGTGCCAGCAGCCCCGACGCAGGGTTCAGTTCACCCCTCCACTTT
cdr3_aa: CASSPDAGFSSPLHF
clone_size: .
d_call: .
j_call: TRBJ1-6
v_call: TRBV14

cdr3_nt: TGTGCCAGCAGCTTAGGTGGACAGTCGGGAAATGAGCAGTTCTTC
cdr3_aa: CASSLGGQSGNEQFF
clone_size: .
d_call: .
j_call: TRBJ2-1
v_call: TRBV11-3

cdr3_nt: TGTGCCAGCAGTGTGGTAGGACAGGGACGGAACGAGCAGTACTTC
cdr3_aa: CASSVVGQGRNEQYF
clone_size: .
d_call: TRBD1
j_call: TRBJ2-7
v_call: TRBV6-1

cdr3_nt: TGCGCCAGCAGCCCGGGACAGGGGGCTTACGAGCAGTACTTC
cdr3_aa: CASSPGQGAYEQYF
clone_size: .
d_call: TRBD1
j_call: TRBJ2-7
v_call: TRBV5-1

cdr3_nt: TGTGCCAGCAGTCCTCAGACTACGAACAGAAAACTGTTTTTT
cdr3_aa: CASSPQTTNRKLFF
clone_size: .
d_call: .
j_call: TRBJ1-4
v_call: TRBV6-5

cdr3_nt: TGTGCCAGTAGTAGGGCCAGCTCCCCCGGGGAGCTGTTTTTT
cdr3_aa: CASSRASSPGELFF
clone_size: .
d_call: .
j_call: TRBJ2-2
v_call: TRBV19

cdr3_nt: TGTGCCAGCAGTGATTGGGCCCAGACGACTTTCTTT
cdr3_aa: CASSDWAQTTFF
clone_size: .
d_call: .
j_call: TRBJ1-1
v_call: TRBV6-1

cdr3_nt: TGTGCCAGCAGCTTGGCGATCCTAAATGAGCAGTTCTTC
cdr3_aa: CASSLAILNEQFF
clone_size: .
d_call: .
j_call: TRBJ2-1
v_call: TRBV5-6

cdr3_nt: TGCGCCAGCAGCTCCGGGACAGGGAGGTCGGGCAATGAGCAGTTCTTC
cdr3_aa: CASSSGTGRSGNEQFF
clone_size: .
d_call: TRBD1
j_call: TRBJ2-1
v_call: TRBV5-1

cdr3_nt: TGTGCCAGCAGTTCCGACAGGTACTCCTACGAGCAGTACTTC
cdr3_aa: CASSSDRYSYEQYF
clone_size: .
d_call: .
j_call: TRBJ2-7
v_call: TRBV7-2

cdr3_nt: TGTGCCAGCAGTTTAGGCGGGGGGACCTCCTACGAGCAGTACTTC
cdr3_aa: CASSLGGGTSYEQYF
clone_size: few
d_call: TRBD2
j_call: TRBJ2-7
v_call: TRBV27

cdr3_nt: TGTGCCAGCAGCATTAACCCCGGGACTCAGAACACTGAAGCTTTCTTT
cdr3_aa: CASSINPGTQNTEAFF
clone_size: .
d_call: .
j_call: TRBJ1-1
v_call: TRBV7-2

cdr3_nt: TGTGCCTGCCGGTGGGAGGGGGGAACCTACGAGCAGTACTTC
cdr3_aa: CACRWEGGTYEQYF
clone_size: .
d_call: .
j_call: TRBJ2-7
v_call: TRBV30

cdr3_nt: TGTGCCAGCAGCTCAGGGGGTTCTGGGGCCAACGTCCTGACTTTC
cdr3_aa: CASSSGGSGANVLTF
clone_size: .
d_call: TRBD1
j_call: TRBJ2-6
v_call: TRBV7-9

cdr3_nt: TGTGCCAGCTGTGAAGCGCTCCCCCAGGGGGCAACCTACGAGCAGTACTTC
cdr3_aa: CASCEALPQGATYEQYF
clone_size: once
d_call: TRBD1
j_call: TRBJ2-7
v_call: TRBV2

cdr3_nt: TGTGCCAGCGCAGGGAGCGGGGGGCTAACCTACGAGCAGTACTTC
cdr3_aa: CASAGSGGLTYEQYF
clone_size: .
d_call: TRBD2
j_call: TRBJ2-7
v_call: TRBV6-8

cdr3_nt: TGTGCCACCAGCAGACTTGGGACAGGGGAAGGTCAGCCCCAGCATTTT
cdr3_aa: CATSRLGTGEGQPQHF
clone_size: .
d_call: TRBD1
j_call: TRBJ1-5
v_call: TRBV15

cdr3_nt: TGCGCCAGCAGCCGTGGTGTAGCGGGGGGCCAAGAGACCCAGTACTTC
cdr3_aa: CASSRGVAGGQETQYF
clone_size: .
d_call: TRBD2
j_call: TRBJ2-5
v_call: TRBV4-3

cdr3_nt: TGTGCCAGCTCAGCTGGTAGCTCCTACGAGCAGTACTTC
cdr3_aa: CASSAGSSYEQYF
clone_size: .
d_call: .
j_call: TRBJ2-7
v_call: TRBV18

cdr3_nt: TGTGCCAGCTCACCAAGTCCCGACAGGAAGAATTCACCCCTCCACTTT
cdr3_aa: CASSPSPDRKNSPLHF
clone_size: .
d_call: .
j_call: TRBJ1-6
v_call: TRBV18

cdr3_nt: TGTGCCAGCAGCTTGGCTGGGCTTTACAATGAGCAGTTCTTC
cdr3_aa: CASSLAGLYNEQFF
clone_size: once
d_call: .
j_call: TRBJ2-1
v_call: TRBV5-4

cdr3_nt: TGTGCCAGTTCCCCTCTAGCGGGGGACACAGATACGCAGTATTTT
cdr3_aa: CASSPLAGDTDTQYF
clone_size: .
d_call: TRBD2
j_call: TRBJ2-3
v_call: TRBV2

cdr3_nt: TGTGCCAGCAGTGGTTGGTCGGATCAGCCCCAGCATTTT
cdr3_aa: CASSGWSDQPQHF
clone_size: .
d_call: .
j_call: TRBJ1-5
v_call: TRBV6-1